These T cell receptor beta chains were read from a single sample in a study of shared clonotypes between healthy human individuals. Measured with immunoSEQ multiplex PCR; TCRdb has only the in-frame clones, and not every one. The table lists around 2,000,000 clones, over 85% of them singletons, with 1% to 1.5% in the top ten. The specimen sequenced was naive CD8+ T cells sorted from blood. The receptors stem from a man aged 18 to 30 in good health. Both conserved end residues are part of each CDR3. Fields, in order: V gene, J gene, D gene, clone size, CDR3 DNA, CDR3 protein. The D gene is left open where the match is weak. Clone size is not always given. Where it is, it says once, few, many or a class for expanded clones.

TRBV9	TRBJ2-1	.	.	TGTGCCAGCAGCGTAGGGGTCAATGAGCAGTTCTTC	CASSVGVNEQFF
TRBV4-3	TRBJ2-5	TRBD2	.	TGCGCCAGCAGCCAAGAAGCGGGACAAGAGACCCAGTACTTC	CASSQEAGQETQYF
TRBV11-3	TRBJ2-1	.	once	TGTGCCAGCAGCTTAGGACCCTACAATGAGCAGTTCTTC	CASSLGPYNEQFF
TRBV27	TRBJ2-7	.	.	TGTGCCAGCAGTTTAACAGAATCTTACGAGCAGTACTTC	CASSLTESYEQYF
TRBV23-1	TRBJ1-4	.	.	TGCGCCAGCAGTCGAAGGGTGAGAACTAATGAAAAACTGTTTTTT	CASSRRVRTNEKLFF
TRBV27	TRBJ2-7	.	.	TGTGCCAGCAGTCAACAGAAATTCGGCTCCTACGAGCAGTACTTC	CASSQQKFGSYEQYF
TRBV27	TRBJ2-7	.	.	TGTGCCAGCCGACCGGGGCTAGCGAACTACGAGCAGTACTTC	CASRPGLANYEQYF
TRBV28	TRBJ2-7	.	.	TGTGCCAGCTATCCCCATACAGGGCTGGGGGAGCAGTACTTC	CASYPHTGLGEQYF
TRBV13	TRBJ1-2	.	.	TGTGCCAGCAGCTTAGGGGGGGCCTATGGCTACACCTTC	CASSLGGAYGYTF
TRBV7-5	TRBJ1-5	.	.	TGTGCCAGAAAATACGTAGGCAATCAGCCCCAGCATTTT	CARKYVGNQPQHF
TRBV27	TRBJ2-7	TRBD1	.	TGTGCCAGCAGTTTAGATCCGGACAGGAGCTACGAGCAGTACTTC	CASSLDPDRSYEQYF
TRBV19	TRBJ2-7	TRBD2	.	TGTGCCAGTAGCCCGGAGGGACTAGCGAGTTACGAGCAGTACTTC	CASSPEGLASYEQYF
TRBV15	TRBJ1-4	TRBD1	once	TGTGCCACCAGCTGGACAGGGGGCGATAATGAAAAACTGTTTTTT	CATSWTGGDNEKLFF
TRBV6-5	TRBJ2-7	TRBD1	.	TGTGCCAGCAGTGTCGGACAGGGTGGTTACGAGCAGTACTTC	CASSVGQGGYEQYF
TRBV7-3	TRBJ2-5	TRBD1	.	TGTGCCAGCAGCCTGACAGGGGGCTCGGAGACCCAGTACTTC	CASSLTGGSETQYF
TRBV7-9	TRBJ2-7	.	.	TGTGCCAGCAGCCCCACTTACTCCTACGAGCAGTACTTC	CASSPTYSYEQYF
TRBV28	TRBJ2-2	TRBD1	.	TGTGCCAGCAGTTTCTTTACAGGGGGATCCGGGGAGCTGTTTTTT	CASSFFTGGSGELFF
TRBV2	TRBJ2-2	.	.	TGTGCCAGCAGTGAAGTAGGGTCGAACACCGGGGAGCTGTTTTTT	CASSEVGSNTGELFF